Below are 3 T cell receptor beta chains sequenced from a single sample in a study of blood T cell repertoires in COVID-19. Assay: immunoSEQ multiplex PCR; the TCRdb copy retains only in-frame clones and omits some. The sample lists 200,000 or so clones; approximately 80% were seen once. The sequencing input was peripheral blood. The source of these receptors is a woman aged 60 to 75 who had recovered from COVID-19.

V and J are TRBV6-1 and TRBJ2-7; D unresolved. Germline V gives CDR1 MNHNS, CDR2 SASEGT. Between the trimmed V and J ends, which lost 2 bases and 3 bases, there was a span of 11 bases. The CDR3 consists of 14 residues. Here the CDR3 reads CASSEFRHRYEQYF. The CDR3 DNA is TGTGCCAGCAGTGAATTTCGACACCGCTACGAGCAGTACTTC.

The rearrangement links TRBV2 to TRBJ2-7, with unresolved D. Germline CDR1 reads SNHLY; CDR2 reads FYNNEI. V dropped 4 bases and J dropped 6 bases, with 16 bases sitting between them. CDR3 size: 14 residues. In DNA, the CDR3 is TGTGCCAGCAGTGGTCGTCAGGTAATAGGCGAGCAGTACTTC. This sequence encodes CASSGRQVIGEQYF.

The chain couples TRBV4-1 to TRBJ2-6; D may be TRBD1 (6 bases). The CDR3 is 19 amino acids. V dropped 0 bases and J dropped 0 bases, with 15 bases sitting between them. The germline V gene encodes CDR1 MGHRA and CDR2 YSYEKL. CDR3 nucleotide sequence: TGCGCCAGCAGCCAAGAGCAGGGGTCTTACTCCTCTGGGGCCAACGTCCTGACTTTC. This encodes CASSQEQGSYSSGANVLTF.